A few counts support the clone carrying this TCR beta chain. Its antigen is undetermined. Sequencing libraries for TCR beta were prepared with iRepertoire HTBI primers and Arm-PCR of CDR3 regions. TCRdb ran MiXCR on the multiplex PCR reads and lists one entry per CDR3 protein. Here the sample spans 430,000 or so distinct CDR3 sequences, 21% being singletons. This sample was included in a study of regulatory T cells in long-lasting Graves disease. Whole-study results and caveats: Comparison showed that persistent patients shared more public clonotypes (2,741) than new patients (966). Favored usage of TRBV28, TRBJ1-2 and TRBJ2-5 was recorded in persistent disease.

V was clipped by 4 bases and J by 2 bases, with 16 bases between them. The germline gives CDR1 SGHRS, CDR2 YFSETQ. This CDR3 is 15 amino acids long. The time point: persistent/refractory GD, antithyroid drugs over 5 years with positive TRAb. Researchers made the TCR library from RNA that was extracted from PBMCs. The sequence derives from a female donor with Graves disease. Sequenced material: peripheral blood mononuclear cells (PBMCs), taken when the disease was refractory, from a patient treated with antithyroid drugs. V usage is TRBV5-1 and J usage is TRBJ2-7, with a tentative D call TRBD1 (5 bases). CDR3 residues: CASSPDRYGAYEQYF. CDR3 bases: TGCGCCAGCAGCCCAGACAGATATGGGGCCTACGAGCAGTACTTC.